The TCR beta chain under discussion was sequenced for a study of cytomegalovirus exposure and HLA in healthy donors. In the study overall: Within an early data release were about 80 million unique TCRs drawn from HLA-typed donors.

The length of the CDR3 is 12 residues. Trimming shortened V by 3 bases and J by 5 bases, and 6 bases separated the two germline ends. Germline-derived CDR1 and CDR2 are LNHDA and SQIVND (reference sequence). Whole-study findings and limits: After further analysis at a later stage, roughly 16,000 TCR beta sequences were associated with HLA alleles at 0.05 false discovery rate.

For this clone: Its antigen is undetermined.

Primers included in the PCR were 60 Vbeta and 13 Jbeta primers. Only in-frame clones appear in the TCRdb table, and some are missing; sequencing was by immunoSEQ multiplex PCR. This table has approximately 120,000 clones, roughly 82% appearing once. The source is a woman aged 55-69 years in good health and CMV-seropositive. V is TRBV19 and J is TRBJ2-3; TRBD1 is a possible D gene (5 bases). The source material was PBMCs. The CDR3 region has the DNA TGTGCCAGTAGTATTAGGGGAGATACGCAGTATTTT. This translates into CASSIRGDTQYF.